The clone carrying this T cell receptor beta chain was recorded at least ten times. Its antigen remains unidentified. Libraries of TCR beta came from iRepertoire HTBI primers plus Arm-PCR of CDR3 regions. A single record per CDR3 protein comes from TCRdb applying MiXCR to the multiplex PCR reads. The table lists more than 300,000 distinct CDR3 sequences, over 9.5% of them singletons. Time point described: newly diagnosed GD, antithyroid drugs for less than 3 months. After RNA was extracted from PBMCs, the TCR library was made from it. This sample stems from a study of regulatory T cells in long-lasting Graves disease. General study points: A greater number of public clonotypes (2,741) was shared by persistent patients than by new patients (around 970). Favoring TRBV28, TRBJ1-2 and TRBJ2-5 was a feature seen in persistent disease.

Germline V gene lookup returns CDR1 MNHEY and CDR2 SMNVEV (reference sequence). The germline V and J ends were trimmed by 4 bases and 4 bases, with 16 bases remaining between them. CDR3 length: 15 amino acids. These data were also reused for a study on T cells in Graves' hyperthyroidism and ophthalmopathy. Per that study: In validation, the model predicted ophthalmopathy. These predictions came a median about 6.5 months before onset.

V gene TRBV27 combines with J gene TRBJ1-2, with unresolved D. The source is a woman between 18 and 29 years old with Graves disease. Sequenced material: peripheral blood mononuclear cells (PBMCs), taken at new diagnosis, from a patient treated with antithyroid drugs. CDR3 DNA sequence: TGTGCCAGCAGTTCCAACAGTTGGATATCCTATGGCTACACCTTC. Its protein is CASSSNSWISYGYTF.